This T cell receptor (beta chain) was retrieved from a study of T cells in localized non-small cell lung cancer. Using immunoSEQ multiplex PCR, the repertoire was profiled, and TCRdb retains in-frame clones only, with some absent. The repertoire holds about 29,000 clones, approximately 90% seen once, with 10% in the top ten. A remark on this clone: Its specificity is unknown.

V lost 4 bases to trimming and J lost 7 bases; unmatched junction nucleotides: 7. The length of the CDR3 is 14 residues. Germline assignment: CDR1 LNHDA and CDR2 SQIVND (reference sequence). The study, taken as a whole, reports: Adjacent uninvolved lung had the highest clonality, suggesting focused antigen responses.

The source of this sequence is a woman aged 35 to 70 with stage I lung adenocarcinoma. Sequencing was performed on peripheral blood, taken before any cancer treatment. This chain joins TRBV19 and TRBJ1-5; 7 bases align to TRBD1. This CDR3 is CASSTDRAGQPQHF. The DNA of the CDR3 is TGTGCCAGTAGTACTGACAGGGCAGGGCAGCCCCAGCATTTT.